This T cell receptor beta chain was obtained from a study of blood T cell repertoires in COVID-19 (dated by TCRdb to 2018 to 2020). Background on the whole study: Collaborator samples came from the United States, Italy and Spain and covered acute and convalescent phases of COVID-19. A de-identified subject ID, COVID-19 status, age in years and sex were almost always included in the sample metadata. The prospective study material was composed of cDNA or gDNA derived from T cells, B-cell-depleted T cells, or PBMCs. HLA class I and class II types, where available, came from metadata supplied by the sample provider rather than from assay-based typing. A freely available public database, intended as a resource for researchers studying the immune response to SARS-CoV-2, is where the repertoires were released. Samples were obtained from the ongoing ImmuneRACE study (first 160 participants) and from some 1,200 subjects provided by 6 global collaborators. Subjects who had been exposed to COVID-19, were actively infected with it, or had recovered from it provided the deeply sampled blood TCRbeta repertoires that made up the dataset.

Concerning this clone: This clone's antigen is unknown. No base qualities exist here, and no much larger clone lies one base off it.

Participants in the prospective study were aged roughly 18 to 89 years, lived in over 20 United States geographic areas, and enrolled through a virtual design. In the prospective study, cohorts were assigned on the basis of participant-reported clinical history obtained from a screening survey and a study questionnaire. Exposed participants had been in contact, within 2 weeks of entering the study, with a person who had a PCR-confirmed or clinician-diagnosed case of COVID-19. Each participant in the prospective study had whole blood, serum and a nasopharyngeal or oropharyngeal swab collected by mobile phlebotomists. Additional blood draws and questionnaires over an approximately two-month period could optionally be provided by prospective study participants. Blood samples from the prospective study were shipped frozen or at room temperature prior to DNA extraction. The CDR3, from cysteine to phenylalanine, totals 14 residues. Only the CDR3 DNA is retained, 42 bases long and in frame from the first base. Germline trimming amounts to 3 bases on V and 5 bases on J, with 1 as the count of junction bases outside the gene matches. Based on the germline V gene (reference sequence), the CDR1 and CDR2 sequences are MNHEY and SMNVEV.

TCRbeta CDR3 regions were amplified from genomic DNA by means of the immunoSEQ Assay, a bias-controlled multiplex PCR. Turning to the authors' computational methods: Within the assay, amplification of reference gene primers was used to estimate how many nucleated cells each sample contained. Sequence reads were collapsed and filtered to measure the absolute abundance of every unique TCRbeta CDR3 rearrangement. Productive Simpson clonality was computed per sample as the square root of Simpson's diversity index over productive rearrangements. In TCRdb, the immuneACCESS table is reduced to in-frame sequences with V and J assigned. These tables do not hold every clone; where another copy was compared, an unresolved V gene accounts for under half, and the others remain unexplained. The V and J calls and clone size were taken over from that table, and D and trimming were inferred from the DNA. This sample holds under 300,000 clones; over 70% were observed only once. Of the sample, 2.5% to 4% is held by the ten largest clones.

Overall study results and their limits: How much clinical and demographic metadata was included differed by source and by participant, and the metadata was provided uncurated.

The sequencing input was PBMCs or T cells enriched from blood (not recorded which). The sequence links TRBV27 to TRBJ1-4, and TRBD1 aligns with 9 junction nucleotides. This receptor was identified in a woman aged 35 to 49 who had been exposed to COVID-19. This receptor has the CDR3 CASSFTGGNEKLFF. The nucleotide sequence reads as follows: TGTGCCAGCAGTTTCACAGGGGGCAATGAAAAACTGTTTTTT. Reference TRBV27 and TRBJ1-4 genes cover what lies past the CDR3, so the full variable domain is EAQVTQNPRYLITVTGKKLTVTCSQNMNHEYMSWYRQDPGLGLRQIYYSMNVEVTDKGDVPEGYKVSRKEKRNFPLILESPSPNQTSLYFCASSFTGGNEKLFFGSGTQLSVL.